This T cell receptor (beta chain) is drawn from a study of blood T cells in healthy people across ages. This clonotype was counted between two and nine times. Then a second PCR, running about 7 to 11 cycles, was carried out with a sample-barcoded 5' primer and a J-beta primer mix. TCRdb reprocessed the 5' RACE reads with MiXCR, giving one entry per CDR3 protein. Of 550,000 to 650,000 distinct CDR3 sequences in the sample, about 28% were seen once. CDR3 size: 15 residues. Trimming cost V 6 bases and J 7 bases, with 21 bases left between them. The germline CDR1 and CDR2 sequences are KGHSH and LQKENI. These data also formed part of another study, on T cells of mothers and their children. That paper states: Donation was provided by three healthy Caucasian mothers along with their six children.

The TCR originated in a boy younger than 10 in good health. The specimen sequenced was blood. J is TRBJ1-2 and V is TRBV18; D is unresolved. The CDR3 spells CASSPVAGGEGGYTF. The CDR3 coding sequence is TGTGCCAGCTCTCCCGTGGCGGGAGGAGAGGGTGGCTACACCTTC.